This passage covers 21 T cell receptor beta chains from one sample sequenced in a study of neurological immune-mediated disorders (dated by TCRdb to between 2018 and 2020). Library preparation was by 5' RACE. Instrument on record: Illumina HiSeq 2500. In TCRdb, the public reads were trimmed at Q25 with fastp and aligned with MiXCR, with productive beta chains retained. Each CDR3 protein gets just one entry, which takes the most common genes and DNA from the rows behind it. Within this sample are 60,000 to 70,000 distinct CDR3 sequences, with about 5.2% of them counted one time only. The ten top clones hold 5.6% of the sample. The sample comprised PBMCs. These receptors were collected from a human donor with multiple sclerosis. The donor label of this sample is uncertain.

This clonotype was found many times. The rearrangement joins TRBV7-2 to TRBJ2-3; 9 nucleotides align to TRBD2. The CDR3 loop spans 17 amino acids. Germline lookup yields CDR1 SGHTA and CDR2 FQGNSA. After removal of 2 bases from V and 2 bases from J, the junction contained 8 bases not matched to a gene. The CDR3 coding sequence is TGTGCCAGCAGCTTAAACCGAGCGGGGGGACCCACAGATACGCAGTATTTT. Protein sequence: CASSLNRAGGPTDTQYF.

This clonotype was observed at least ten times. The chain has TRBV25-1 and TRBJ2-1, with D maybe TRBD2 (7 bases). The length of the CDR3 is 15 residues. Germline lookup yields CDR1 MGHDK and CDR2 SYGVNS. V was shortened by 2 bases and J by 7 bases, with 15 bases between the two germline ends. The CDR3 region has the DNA TGTGCCAGCAGTGAAGGGGGGGCGCGGGGAAATGAGCAGTTCTTC. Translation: CASSEGGARGNEQFF.

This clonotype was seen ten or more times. The CDR3 protein is CASSLDPTADTQYF. The CDR3 DNA sequence: TGTGCCAGCAGCTTGGACCCTACCGCGGATACGCAGTATTTT. The chain employs TRBV5-8 and TRBJ2-3; no clear D. This CDR3 has 14 amino acids. The V gene lost 0 bases and the J gene lost 6 bases, with 11 bases spanning the gap. Germline CDR1 and CDR2: SGHTS and YDEGEE.

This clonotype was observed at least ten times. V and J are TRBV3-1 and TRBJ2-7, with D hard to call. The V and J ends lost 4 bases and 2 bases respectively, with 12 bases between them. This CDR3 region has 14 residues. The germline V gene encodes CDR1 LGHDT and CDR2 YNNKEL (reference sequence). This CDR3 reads CASSLGRTPYEQYF. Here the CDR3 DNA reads TGTGCCAGCAGCCTCGGACGGACGCCCTACGAGCAGTACTTC.

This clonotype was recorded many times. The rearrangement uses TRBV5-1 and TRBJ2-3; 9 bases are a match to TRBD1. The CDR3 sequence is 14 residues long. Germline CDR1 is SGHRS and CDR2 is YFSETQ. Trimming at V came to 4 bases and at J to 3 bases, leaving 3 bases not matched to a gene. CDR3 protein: CASSPGTGTDTQYF. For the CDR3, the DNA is TGCGCCAGCAGCCCCGGGACAGGGACAGATACGCAGTATTTT.

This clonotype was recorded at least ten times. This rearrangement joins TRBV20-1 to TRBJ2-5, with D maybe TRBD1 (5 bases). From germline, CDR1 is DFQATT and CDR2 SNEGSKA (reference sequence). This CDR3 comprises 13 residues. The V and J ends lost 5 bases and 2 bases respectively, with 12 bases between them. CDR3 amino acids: CSAADSRQETQYF. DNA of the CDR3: TGCAGTGCTGCTGACAGTCGTCAAGAGACCCAGTACTTC.

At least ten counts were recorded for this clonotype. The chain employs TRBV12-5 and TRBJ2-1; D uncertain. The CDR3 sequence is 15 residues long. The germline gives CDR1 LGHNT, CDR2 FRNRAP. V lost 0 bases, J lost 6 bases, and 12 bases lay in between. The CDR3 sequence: CASGLVEGRLNEQFF. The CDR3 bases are TGTGCTAGTGGTTTGGTTGAAGGACGGCTCAATGAGCAGTTCTTC.

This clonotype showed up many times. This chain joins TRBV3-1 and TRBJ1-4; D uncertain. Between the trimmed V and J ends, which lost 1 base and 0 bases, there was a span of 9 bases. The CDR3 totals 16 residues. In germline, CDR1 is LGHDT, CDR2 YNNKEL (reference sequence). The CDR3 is CASSQVDTSTNEKLFF. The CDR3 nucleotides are TGTGCCAGCAGCCAAGTAGACACTTCAACTAATGAAAAACTGTTTTTT.

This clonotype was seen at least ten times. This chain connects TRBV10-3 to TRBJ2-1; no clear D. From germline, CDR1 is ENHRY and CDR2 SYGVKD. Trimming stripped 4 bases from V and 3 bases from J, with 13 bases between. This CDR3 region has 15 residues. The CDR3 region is CAISARAVNYNEQFF. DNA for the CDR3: TGTGCCATCAGTGCTCGGGCAGTAAACTACAATGAGCAGTTCTTC.

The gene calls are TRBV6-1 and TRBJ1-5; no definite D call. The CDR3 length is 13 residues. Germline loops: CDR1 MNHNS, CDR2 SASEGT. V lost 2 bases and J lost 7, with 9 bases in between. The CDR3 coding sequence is TGTGCCAGCAGTGAATGGATTTGGCAGCCCCAGCATTTT. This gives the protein CASSEWIWQPQHF.

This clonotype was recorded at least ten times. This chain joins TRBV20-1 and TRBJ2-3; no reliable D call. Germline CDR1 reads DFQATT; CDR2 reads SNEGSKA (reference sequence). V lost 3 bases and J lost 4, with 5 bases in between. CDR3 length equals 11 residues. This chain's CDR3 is CSARRADTQYF. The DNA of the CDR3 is TGCAGTGCTAGGAGAGCAGATACGCAGTATTTT.

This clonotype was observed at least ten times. DNA of the CDR3: TGTGCCAGCAGTCTCAACCCGGTCACAGCCAACTATGGCTACACCTTC. Residues: CASSLNPVTANYGYTF. The chain recombines TRBV5-5 with TRBJ1-2; no clear D gene. The CDR3 spans 16 residues. In germline, CDR1 is SGHKS, CDR2 YYEKEE (reference sequence). The V gene lost 5 bases and the J gene lost 2 bases, with 19 bases spanning the gap.

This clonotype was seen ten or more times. The CDR3 sequence: CASSVQGSGNTIYF. The CDR3 region has the DNA TGTGCCAGCAGCGTACAGGGATCTGGAAACACCATATATTTT. The chain uses TRBV9 and TRBJ1-3; perhaps TRBD1 as D (5 bases). Germline V gives CDR1 SGDLS, CDR2 YYNGEE. Deletions cut 1 base from V and 1 base from J, with 6 bases between. The CDR3 loop spans 14 amino acids.

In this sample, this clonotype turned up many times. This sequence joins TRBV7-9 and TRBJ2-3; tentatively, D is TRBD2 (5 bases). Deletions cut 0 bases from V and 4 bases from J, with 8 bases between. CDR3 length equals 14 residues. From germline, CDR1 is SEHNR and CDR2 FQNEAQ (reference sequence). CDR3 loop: CASSLAGVADTQYF. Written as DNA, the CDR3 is TGTGCCAGCAGCTTAGCCGGGGTTGCAGATACGCAGTATTTT.

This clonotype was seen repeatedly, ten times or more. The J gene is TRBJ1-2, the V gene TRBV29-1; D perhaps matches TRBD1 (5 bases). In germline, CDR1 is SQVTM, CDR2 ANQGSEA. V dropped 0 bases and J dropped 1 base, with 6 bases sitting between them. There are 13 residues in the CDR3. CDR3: CSVEDGHNYGYTF. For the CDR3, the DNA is TGCAGCGTTGAAGACGGACATAACTATGGCTACACCTTC.

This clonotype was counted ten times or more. The CDR3 sequence is CSAATSGFSYEQYF. The CDR3 DNA follows: TGCAGTGCTGCGACTAGCGGGTTCTCCTACGAGCAGTACTTC. The chain is built from TRBV20-1 and TRBJ2-7, with TRBD2 identical over 10 bases. Trimming took 5 bases from V and 0 from J; bases not matched to a gene: 4. The CDR3 consists of 14 residues. Germline values: CDR1 DFQATT, CDR2 SNEGSKA (reference sequence).

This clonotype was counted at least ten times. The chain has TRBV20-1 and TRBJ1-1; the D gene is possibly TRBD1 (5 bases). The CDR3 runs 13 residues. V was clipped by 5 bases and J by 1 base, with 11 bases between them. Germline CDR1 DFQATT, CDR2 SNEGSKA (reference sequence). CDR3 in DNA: TGCAGTGCTCCAGGGACGGGGAACACTGAAGCTTTCTTT. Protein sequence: CSAPGTGNTEAFF.

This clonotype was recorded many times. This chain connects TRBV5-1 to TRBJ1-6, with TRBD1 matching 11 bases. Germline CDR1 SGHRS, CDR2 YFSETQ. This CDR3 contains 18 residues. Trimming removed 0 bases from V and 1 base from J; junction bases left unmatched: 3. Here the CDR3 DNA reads TGCGCCAGCAGCTTGGCGGGACAGGGGGGGTCCTATAATTCACCCCTCCACTTT. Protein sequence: CASSLAGQGGSYNSPLHF.

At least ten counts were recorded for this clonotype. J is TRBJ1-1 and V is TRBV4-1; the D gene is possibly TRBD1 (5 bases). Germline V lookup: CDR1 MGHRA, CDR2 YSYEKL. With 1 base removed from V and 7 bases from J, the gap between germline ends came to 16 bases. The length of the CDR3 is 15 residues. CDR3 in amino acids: CASSQAPGWGNEAFF. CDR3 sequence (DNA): TGCGCCAGCAGCCAAGCACCAGGGTGGGGAAATGAAGCTTTCTTT.

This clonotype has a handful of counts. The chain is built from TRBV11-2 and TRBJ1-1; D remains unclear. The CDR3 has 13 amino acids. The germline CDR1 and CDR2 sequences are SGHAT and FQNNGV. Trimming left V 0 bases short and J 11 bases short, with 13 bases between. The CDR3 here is CASSLDVAIDAFF. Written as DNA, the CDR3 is TGTGCCAGCAGCTTAGATGTAGCAATAGATGCTTTCTTT. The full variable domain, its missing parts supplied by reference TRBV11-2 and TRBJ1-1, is EAGVAQSPRYKIIEKRQSVAFWCNPISGHATLYWYQQILGQGPKLLIQFQNNGVVDDSQLPKDRFSAERLKGVDSTLKIQPAKLEDSAVYLCASSLDVAIDAFFGQGTRLTVV.

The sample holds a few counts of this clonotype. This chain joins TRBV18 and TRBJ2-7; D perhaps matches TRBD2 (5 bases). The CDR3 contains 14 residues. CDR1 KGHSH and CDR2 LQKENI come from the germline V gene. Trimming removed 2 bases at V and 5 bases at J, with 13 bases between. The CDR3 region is CASSPTGRGDEQYF. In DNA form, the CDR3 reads TGTGCCAGCTCACCAACGGGCCGGGGTGACGAGCAGTACTTC.